This section outlines one TCR beta chain sequence together with its context. Its cognate antigen is unknown. This record comes from a study of T cells and Merkel cell carcinoma outcomes. Whole-study findings and limits: Reportedly, T-cell repertoire with density predicts Merkel cell carcinoma outcomes.

Repertoires were generated with immunoSEQ multiplex PCR, while TCRdb's copy carries only in-frame clones and drops some. The sample has 9,000 to 15,000 clones, 95% to 96% seen once; the top ten hold more than 0.9%. Germline CDR1 and CDR2: LGHNA and YNFKEQ. The length of the CDR3 is 17 residues. The trim removed 1 base at V and 0 bases at J, leaving 5 bases unmatched. The chain links TRBV4-2 to TRBJ2-7; the match to TRBD2 covers 11 bases. The clonotype originates from a human donor with Merkel cell carcinoma. Sequencing was performed on tumor tissue from Merkel cell carcinoma. DNA of the CDR3: TGTGCCAGCAGCCAAGGGTTGGGGACTAGCGGCTCCTACGAGCAGTACTTC. It specifies CASSQGLGTSGSYEQYF.